This TCR beta chain was profiled in a study of early T cells in non-severe SARS-CoV-2 infection. About the study: Sequencing of unsorted whole blood was done on bulk RNA, leaving chains unpaired. Overall study findings and caveats: VDJdb matching, biased toward anti-spike CD8 responses, missed private and CD4 specificities.

With regard to this clonotype: What it recognizes is unknown.

This CDR3 is 13 amino acids long. Deletions cut 7 bases from V and 3 bases from J, with 9 bases between. Germline loops: CDR1 MDHEN, CDR2 SYDVKM. MiXCR, run by TCRdb on the 5' RACE reads, gives a single entry per CDR3 protein. The sample yields over 75,000 distinct CDR3 sequences, 14% to 15% seen once. The V gene is TRBV28, the J gene TRBJ2-2, with a possible D match to TRBD1 (5 bases). The receptor was derived from an adult who was a healthcare worker with PCR-confirmed SARS-CoV-2 infection or an uninfected control (not recorded which). Sequencing used whole blood. CDR3 in amino acids: CASIQGYTGELFF. The CDR3 nucleotides read TGTGCCAGCATCCAGGGTTACACCGGGGAGCTGTTTTTT.